This TCR beta chain was profiled in a study of tumor-infiltrating lymphocytes in primary liver carcinoma. General study results and limits: Only about 7.5-24% of top clones spanned all five tumor regions. Against blood, tumors held a significantly higher top-250-clone fraction (p = 0.039).

Total RNA amounting to 450 to 550 ng was the source from which TCR beta cDNA was made with a constant-region primer. A slightly modified ARM-PCR protocol with three nested multiplex PCR rounds produced these TCR beta libraries. The first two PCR rounds used TRBV1-TRBV30 forward primers with a C-beta reverse primer, 9 to 10 cycles each. TCRdb independently ran MiXCR on the multiplex PCR reads; one entry per CDR3 protein. This table holds around 54,000 distinct CDR3 sequences, roughly 77% found once. This CDR3 comprises 17 residues. V trimming: 5 bases; J trimming: 8 bases; junction bases outside the gene matches: 16. The germline V gene has CDR1 SGHAT and CDR2 FQDESV (reference sequence). Both RNA and DNA were isolated together from approximately 20-30 mg of bulk tissue that had not been sorted. Of note for this clonotype: The antigen is undetermined.

This sequence was found in a middle-aged man with primary liver carcinoma and hepatitis B virus infection. This chain connects TRBV11-1 to TRBJ2-1; TRBD2 matches 9 bases. The sequencing sample was made of liver tumor tissue from sampling region 2. The subset denotes: tumor region T2, inferior pole. The CDR3 loop is CASSMGLAGEVDDEQFF. The CDR3 region has the DNA TGTGCCAGCAGCATGGGACTAGCAGGAGAAGTTGACGATGAGCAGTTCTTC.